This TCR beta chain was captured by sequencing in a study of regulatory T cells in long-lasting Graves disease. Findings and limits, study-wide: Persistent cases of Graves' showed reduced TCR diversity relative to newly diagnosed patients. Newly diagnosed disease favored TRBV20-1 and TRBJ2-1 over persistent disease.

This CDR3 spans 13 amino acids. Germline CDR1 SGHRS, CDR2 YFSETQ. Trimming removed 4 bases at V and 0 bases at J, with 8 bases between. Time point defined: newly diagnosed GD, antithyroid drugs for less than 3 months. The TCR library was made from RNA extracted from PBMCs. This clonotype was observed many times. What it binds is unknown. Sequencing libraries for TCR beta were prepared with iRepertoire HTBI primers and Arm-PCR of CDR3 regions. TCRdb recomputed calls from the multiplex PCR reads with MiXCR, one row per CDR3 protein. The sample lists a few hundred thousand distinct CDR3 sequences, approximately 20% occurring once. The data were also submitted as part of a second study, on T cells in Graves' hyperthyroidism and ophthalmopathy. From that paper: Stable hyperthyroidism: no ophthalmopathy progression over 18 months of follow-up.

The chain employs TRBV5-1 and TRBJ2-7; no clear D. This clonotype was sampled from a woman younger than 45 with Graves disease. Material: peripheral blood mononuclear cells (PBMCs), obtained at new diagnosis, from a patient treated with antithyroid drugs. The CDR3 reads CASSHGSSYEQYF. The CDR3 DNA is TGCGCCAGCAGCCACGGGTCCTCCTACGAGCAGTACTTC.